This entry features one T cell receptor beta chain sequence. Its antigen is not identified. At one boundary the junction diverges from the germline segment, which might be a read error. This sample was taken from a study of cytomegalovirus exposure and HLA in healthy donors. Findings of the study overall: According to the study, around 180 TCR beta chains were cytomegalovirus-associated. Trimming of TCR beta V- and J-genes showed a link, identified in a later analysis, to a missense DCLRE1C variant.

Germline V gene data show CDR1 as SSHAT and CDR2 as FNYEAQ (reference sequence). This CDR3 has 14 amino acids. The primer mix had 60 Vbeta and 13 Jbeta primers. Sequencing used immunoSEQ multiplex PCR; TCRdb keeps in-frame clones, though not all of them. The sample has fewer than 90,000 clones; roughly 80% are singletons. The sample comprised PBMCs. The receptor was derived from a man under 40 in good health and CMV-seronegative. The V gene is TRBV7-7, the J gene TRBJ2-5; a possible D gene is TRBD1 (5 bases). The chain's CDR3 is CASSLGLGPETQYF. As DNA, the CDR3 is TGTGCTAGCAGCTTAGGTCTGGGGCCAGAGACCCAGTACTTC.